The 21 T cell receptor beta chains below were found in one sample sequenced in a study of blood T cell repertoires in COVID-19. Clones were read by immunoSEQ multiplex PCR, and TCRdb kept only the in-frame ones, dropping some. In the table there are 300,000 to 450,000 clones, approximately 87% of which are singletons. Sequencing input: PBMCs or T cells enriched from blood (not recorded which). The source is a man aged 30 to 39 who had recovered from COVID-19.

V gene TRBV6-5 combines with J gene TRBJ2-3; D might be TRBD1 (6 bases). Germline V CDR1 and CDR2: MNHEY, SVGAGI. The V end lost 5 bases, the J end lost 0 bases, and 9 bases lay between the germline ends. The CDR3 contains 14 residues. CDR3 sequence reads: CASSQTGSTDTQYF. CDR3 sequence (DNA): TGTGCCAGCAGTCAGACAGGAAGCACAGATACGCAGTATTTT.

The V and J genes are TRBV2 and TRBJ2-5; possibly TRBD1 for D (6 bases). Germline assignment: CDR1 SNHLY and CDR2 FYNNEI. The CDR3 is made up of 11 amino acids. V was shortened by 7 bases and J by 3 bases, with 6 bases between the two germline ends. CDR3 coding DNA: TGTGCCAGCAACAGGGAAGAGACCCAGTACTTC. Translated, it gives CASNREETQYF. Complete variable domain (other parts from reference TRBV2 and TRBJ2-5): EPEVTQTPSHQVTQMGQEVILRCVPISNHLYFYWYRQILGQKVEFLVSFYNNEISEKSEIFDDQFSVERPDGSNFTLKIRSTKLEDSAMYFCASNREETQYFGPGTRLLVL.

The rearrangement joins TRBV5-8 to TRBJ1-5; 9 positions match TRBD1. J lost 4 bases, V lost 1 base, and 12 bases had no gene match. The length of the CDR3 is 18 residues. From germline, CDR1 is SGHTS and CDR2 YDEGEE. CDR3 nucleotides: TGTGCCAGCAGCTTGAGGCCCAACAGGGGGCTAGGGAATCAGCCCCAGCATTTT. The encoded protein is CASSLRPNRGLGNQPQHF.

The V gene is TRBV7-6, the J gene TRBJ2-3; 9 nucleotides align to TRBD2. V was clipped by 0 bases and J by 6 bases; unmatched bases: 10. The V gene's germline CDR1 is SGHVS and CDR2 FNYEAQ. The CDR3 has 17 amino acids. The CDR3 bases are TGTGCCAGCAGCTTAGCGTTAGCGGGGGCCTCGGGGGATACGCAGTATTTT. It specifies CASSLALAGASGDTQYF.

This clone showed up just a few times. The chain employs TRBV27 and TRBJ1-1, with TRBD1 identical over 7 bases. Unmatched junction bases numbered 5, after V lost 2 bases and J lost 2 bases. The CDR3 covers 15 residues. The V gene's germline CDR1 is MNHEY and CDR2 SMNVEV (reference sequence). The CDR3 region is CASSLGTVLNTEAFF. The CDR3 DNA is TGTGCCAGCAGTTTAGGGACAGTTCTAAACACTGAAGCTTTCTTT.

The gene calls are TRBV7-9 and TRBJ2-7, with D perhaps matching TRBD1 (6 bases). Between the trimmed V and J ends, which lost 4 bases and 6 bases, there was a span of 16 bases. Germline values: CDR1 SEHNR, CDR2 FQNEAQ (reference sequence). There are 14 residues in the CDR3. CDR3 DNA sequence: TGTGCCAGCAGCTCAGGTACAGGGTTGACCGAGCAGTACTTC. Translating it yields CASSSGTGLTEQYF.

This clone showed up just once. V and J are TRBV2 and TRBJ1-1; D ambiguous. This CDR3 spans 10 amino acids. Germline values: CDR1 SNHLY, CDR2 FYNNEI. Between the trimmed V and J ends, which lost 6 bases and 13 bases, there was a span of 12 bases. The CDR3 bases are TGTGCCAGCAGGGCCTACAGTTTTTTCTTT. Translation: CASRAYSFFF.

The CDR3 bases are TGTGCCATCAGTGACCAAGGGGGAATCTATGGCTACACCTTC. This sequence encodes CAISDQGGIYGYTF. The chain has TRBV10-3 and TRBJ1-2; tentatively, D is TRBD1 (6 bases). V was clipped by 3 bases and J by 4 bases, with 12 bases between them. CDR1 ENHRY and CDR2 SYGVKD come from the germline V gene. CDR3 length: 14 residues.

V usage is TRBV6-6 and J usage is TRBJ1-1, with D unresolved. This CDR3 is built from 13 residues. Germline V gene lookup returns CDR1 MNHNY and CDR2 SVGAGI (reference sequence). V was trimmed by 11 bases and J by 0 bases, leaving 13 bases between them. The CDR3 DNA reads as TGTGCCGGCGGGCAGTTCCTGAACACTGAAGCTTTCTTT. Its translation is CAGGQFLNTEAFF.

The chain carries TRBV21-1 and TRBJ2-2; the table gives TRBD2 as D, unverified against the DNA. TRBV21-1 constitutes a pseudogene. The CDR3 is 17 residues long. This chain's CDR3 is CASSPNRGGANTGELFF. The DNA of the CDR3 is TGTGCCAGCAGCCCAAATCGGGGAGGCGCGAACACCGGGGAGCTGTTTTTT.

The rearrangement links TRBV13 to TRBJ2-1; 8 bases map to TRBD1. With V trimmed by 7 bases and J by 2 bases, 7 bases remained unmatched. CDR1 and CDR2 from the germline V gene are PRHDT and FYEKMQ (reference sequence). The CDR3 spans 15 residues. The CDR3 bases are TGTGCCAGCAAGAAACAGGGGGAACCCTACAATGAGCAGTTCTTC. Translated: CASKKQGEPYNEQFF. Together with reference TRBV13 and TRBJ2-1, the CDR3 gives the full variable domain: AAGVIQSPRHLIKEKRETATLKCYPIPRHDTVYWYQQGPGQDPQFLISFYEKMQSDKGSIPDRFSAQQFSDYHSELNMSSLELGDSALYFCASKKQGEPYNEQFFGPGTRLTVL.

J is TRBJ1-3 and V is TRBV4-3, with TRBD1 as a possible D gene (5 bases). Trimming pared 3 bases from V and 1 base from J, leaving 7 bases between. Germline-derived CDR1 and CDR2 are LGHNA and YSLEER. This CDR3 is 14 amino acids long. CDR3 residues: CASSQTDSGNTIYF. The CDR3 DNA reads TGCGCCAGCAGCCAGACAGATTCTGGAAACACCATATATTTT.

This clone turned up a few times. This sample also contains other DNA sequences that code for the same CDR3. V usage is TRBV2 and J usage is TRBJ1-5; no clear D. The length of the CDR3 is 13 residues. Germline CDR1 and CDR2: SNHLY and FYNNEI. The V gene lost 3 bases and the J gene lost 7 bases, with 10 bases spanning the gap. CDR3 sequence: CASSEGRRQPQHF. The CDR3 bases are TGTGCCAGCAGTGAGGGCAGAAGGCAGCCCCAGCATTTT.

This CDR3 reads CASHRVDYNSPLHF. CDR3 bases: TGTGCCAGCCACAGGGTGGACTATAATTCACCCCTCCACTTT. The gene calls are TRBV2 and TRBJ1-6, with D perhaps matching TRBD1 (6 bases). CDR1 and CDR2 (germline): SNHLY, FYNNEI. The ends were cut back, 8 bases at V and 3 bases at J, with 11 bases in the middle. There are 14 residues in the CDR3. Based on the CDR3 plus reference TRBV2 and TRBJ1-6, the full variable domain is EPEVTQTPSHQVTQMGQEVILRCVPISNHLYFYWYRQILGQKVEFLVSFYNNEISEKSEIFDDQFSVERPDGSNFTLKIRSTKLEDSAMYFCASHRVDYNSPLHFGNGTRLTVT.

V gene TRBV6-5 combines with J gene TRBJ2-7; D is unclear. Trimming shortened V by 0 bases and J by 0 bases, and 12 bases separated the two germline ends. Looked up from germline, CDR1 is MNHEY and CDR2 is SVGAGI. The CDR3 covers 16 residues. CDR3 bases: TGTGCCAGCAGTTACTCGTCGACAATGAGCTCCTACGAGCAGTACTTC. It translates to CASSYSSTMSSYEQYF.

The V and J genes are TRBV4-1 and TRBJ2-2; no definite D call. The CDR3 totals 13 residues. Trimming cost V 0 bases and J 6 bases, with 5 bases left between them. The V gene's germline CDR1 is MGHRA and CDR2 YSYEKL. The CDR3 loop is CASSQEWPGELFF. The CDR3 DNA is TGCGCCAGCAGCCAAGAGTGGCCCGGGGAGCTGTTTTTT.

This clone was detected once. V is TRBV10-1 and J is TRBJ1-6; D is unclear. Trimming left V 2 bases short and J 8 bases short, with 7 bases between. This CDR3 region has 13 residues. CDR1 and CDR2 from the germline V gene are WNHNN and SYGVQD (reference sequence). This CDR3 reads CASSEGADSPLHF. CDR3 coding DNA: TGCGCCAGCAGTGAGGGAGCCGATTCACCCCTCCACTTT.

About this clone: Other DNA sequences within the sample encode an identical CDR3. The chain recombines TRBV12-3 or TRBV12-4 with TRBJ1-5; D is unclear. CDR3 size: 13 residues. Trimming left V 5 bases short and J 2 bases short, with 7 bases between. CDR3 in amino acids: CASSPGGNQPQHF. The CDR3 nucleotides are TGTGCCAGCAGTCCGGGAGGCAATCAGCCCCAGCATTTT.

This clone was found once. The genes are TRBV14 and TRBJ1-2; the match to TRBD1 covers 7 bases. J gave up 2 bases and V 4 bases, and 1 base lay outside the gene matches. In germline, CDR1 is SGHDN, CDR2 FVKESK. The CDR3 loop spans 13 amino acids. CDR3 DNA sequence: TGTGCCAGCAGCCCGGGACAGAACTATGGCTACACCTTC. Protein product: CASSPGQNYGYTF.

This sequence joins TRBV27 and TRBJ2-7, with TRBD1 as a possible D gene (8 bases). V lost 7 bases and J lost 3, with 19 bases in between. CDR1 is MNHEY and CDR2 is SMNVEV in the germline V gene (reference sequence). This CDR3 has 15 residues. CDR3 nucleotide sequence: TGTGCCAGCACTCCTGGGGGGGACAGGATCTACGAGCAGTACTTC. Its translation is CASTPGGDRIYEQYF.

The CDR3 loop reads CAIQNPSSGNTIYF. In DNA form, the CDR3 reads TGTGCCATCCAAAACCCGAGCTCTGGAAACACCATATATTTT. This sequence joins TRBV10-3 and TRBJ1-3; D gene unclear. The V gene's germline CDR1 is ENHRY and CDR2 SYGVKD. This CDR3 is built from 14 residues. With 8 bases removed from V and 0 bases from J, the gap between germline ends came to 11 bases.